This T cell receptor (beta chain) was observed in a study of cytomegalovirus exposure and HLA in healthy donors. General study points: Indistinguishable V segments, including TRBV6-2 and TRBV6-3, were excluded.

Turning to this clone: What it binds is unknown.

This CDR3 spans 17 amino acids. The germline gives CDR1 PRHDT, CDR2 FYEKMQ (reference sequence). The trim removed 5 bases at V and 5 bases at J, leaving 16 bases unmatched. The PCR contained 60 Vbeta and 13 Jbeta primers. Here immunoSEQ multiplex PCR was the method, and the copy in TCRdb shows in-frame clones only, minus some. This sample contains 65,000 to 85,000 clones. This sequence was found in a woman aged 25 to 45 in good health and CMV-seronegative. Sequenced: PBMCs. The rearrangement uses TRBV13 and TRBJ2-5; 8 bases are a match to TRBD2. CDR3 nucleotides: TGTGCCAGCAGCCTGGCCCGGGAACTAGCGGTAGGGGAGACCCAGTACTTC. Protein: CASSLARELAVGETQYF.